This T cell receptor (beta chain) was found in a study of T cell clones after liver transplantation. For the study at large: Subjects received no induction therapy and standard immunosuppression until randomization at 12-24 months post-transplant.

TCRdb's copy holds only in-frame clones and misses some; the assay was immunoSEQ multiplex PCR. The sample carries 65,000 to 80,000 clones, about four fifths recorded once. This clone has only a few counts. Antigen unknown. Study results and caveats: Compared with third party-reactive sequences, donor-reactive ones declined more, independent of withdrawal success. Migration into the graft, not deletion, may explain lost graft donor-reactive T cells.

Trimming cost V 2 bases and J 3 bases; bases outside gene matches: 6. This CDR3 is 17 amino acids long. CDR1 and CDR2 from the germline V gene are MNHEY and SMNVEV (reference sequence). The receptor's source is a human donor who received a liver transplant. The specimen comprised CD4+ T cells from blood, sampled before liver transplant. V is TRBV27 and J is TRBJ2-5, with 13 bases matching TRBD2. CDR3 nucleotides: TGTGCCAGCAGTTTAAGGACTAGCGGGAGAGAGAAAGAGACCCAGTACTTC. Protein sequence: CASSLRTSGREKETQYF.